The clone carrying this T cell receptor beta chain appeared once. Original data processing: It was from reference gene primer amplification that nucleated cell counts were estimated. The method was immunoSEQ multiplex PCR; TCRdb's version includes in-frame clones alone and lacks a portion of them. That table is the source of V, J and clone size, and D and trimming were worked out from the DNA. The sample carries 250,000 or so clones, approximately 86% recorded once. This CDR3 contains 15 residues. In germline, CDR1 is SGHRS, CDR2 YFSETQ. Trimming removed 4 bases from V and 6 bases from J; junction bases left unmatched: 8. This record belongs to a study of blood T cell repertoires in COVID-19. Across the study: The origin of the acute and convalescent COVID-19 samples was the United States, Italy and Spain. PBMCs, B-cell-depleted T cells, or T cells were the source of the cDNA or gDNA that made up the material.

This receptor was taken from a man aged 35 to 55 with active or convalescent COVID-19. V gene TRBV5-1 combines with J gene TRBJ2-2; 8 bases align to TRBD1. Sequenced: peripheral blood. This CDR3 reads CASSPPDREAGELFF. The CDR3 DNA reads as TGCGCCAGCAGCCCGCCGGACAGGGAAGCCGGGGAGCTGTTTTTT.